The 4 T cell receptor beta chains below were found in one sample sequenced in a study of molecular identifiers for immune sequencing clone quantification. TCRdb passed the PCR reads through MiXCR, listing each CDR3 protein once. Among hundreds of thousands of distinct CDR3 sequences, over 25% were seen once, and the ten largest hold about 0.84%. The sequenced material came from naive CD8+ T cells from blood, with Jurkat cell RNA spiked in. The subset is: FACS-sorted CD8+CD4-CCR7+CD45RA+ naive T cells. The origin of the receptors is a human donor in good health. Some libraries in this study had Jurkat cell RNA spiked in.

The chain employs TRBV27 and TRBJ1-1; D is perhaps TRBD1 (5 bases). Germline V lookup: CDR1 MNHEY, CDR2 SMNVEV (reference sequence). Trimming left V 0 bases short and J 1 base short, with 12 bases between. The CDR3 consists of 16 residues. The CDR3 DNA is TGTGCCAGCAGTTTATCCCTCCCGGGGACGAACACTGAAGCTTTCTTT. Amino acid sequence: CASSLSLPGTNTEAFF.

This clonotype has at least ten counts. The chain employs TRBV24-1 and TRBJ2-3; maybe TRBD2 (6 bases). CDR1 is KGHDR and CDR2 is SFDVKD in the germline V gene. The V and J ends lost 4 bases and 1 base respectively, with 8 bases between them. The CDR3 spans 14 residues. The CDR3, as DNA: TGTGCCACCAGTGAGGGGGGAGGCACAGATACGCAGTATTTT. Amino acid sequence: CATSEGGGTDTQYF.

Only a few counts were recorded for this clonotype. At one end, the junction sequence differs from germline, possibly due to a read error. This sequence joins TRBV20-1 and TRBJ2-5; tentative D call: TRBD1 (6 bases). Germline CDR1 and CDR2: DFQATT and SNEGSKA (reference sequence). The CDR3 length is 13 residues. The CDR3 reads CSARDSEQDTQYF. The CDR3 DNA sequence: TGCAGTGCTAGGGACAGCGAACAAGATACCCAGTACTTC.

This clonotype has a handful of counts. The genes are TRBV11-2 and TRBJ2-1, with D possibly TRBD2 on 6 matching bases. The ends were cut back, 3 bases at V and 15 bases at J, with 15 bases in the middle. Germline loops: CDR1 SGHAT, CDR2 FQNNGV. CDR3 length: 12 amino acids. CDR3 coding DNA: TGTGCCAGCAGCTTTACTAGCCCCGTAATGTTCTTC. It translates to CASSFTSPVMFF. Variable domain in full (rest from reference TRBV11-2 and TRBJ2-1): EAGVAQSPRYKIIEKRQSVAFWCNPISGHATLYWYQQILGQGPKLLIQFQNNGVVDDSQLPKDRFSAERLKGVDSTLKIQPAKLEDSAVYLCASSFTSPVMFFGPGTRLTVL.